Each of the 23 T cell receptor beta chains below was sequenced from the same sample in a study of early T cells in non-severe SARS-CoV-2 infection. One entry per CDR3 protein results from TCRdb running MiXCR on the 5' RACE reads. The sample lists some 64,000 distinct CDR3 sequences, 13% occurring once. The sequencing input was whole blood. All receptors derive from an adult who was a healthcare worker with PCR-confirmed SARS-CoV-2 infection or an uninfected control (not recorded which).

In its sample, this clonotype was seen many times. V and J are TRBV20-1 and TRBJ2-1; D remains unclear. Trimming pared 5 bases from V and 0 bases from J, leaving 5 bases between. The CDR3 runs 12 residues. The germline gives CDR1 DFQATT, CDR2 SNEGSKA (reference sequence). The CDR3 here is CSADNSYNEQFF. DNA for the CDR3: TGCAGTGCTGACAACTCCTACAATGAGCAGTTCTTC.

This clonotype was detected ten times or more. The chain links TRBV7-9 to TRBJ2-7; D is possibly TRBD1 or TRBD2 (6 bases each). Germline loops: CDR1 SEHNR, CDR2 FQNEAQ (reference sequence). The CDR3 extends over 16 amino acids. V was cut by 4 bases and J by 2 bases, with 18 bases left in between. CDR3 coding DNA: TGTGCCAGCAGCTGGGTAGGGGGGCGGAGTACCTACGAGCAGTACTTC. Translated, it gives CASSWVGGRSTYEQYF.

The chain couples TRBV7-2 to TRBJ2-5, with D unresolved. This CDR3 is 16 amino acids long. V was clipped by 5 bases and J by 5 bases, with 21 bases between them. CDR1 SGHTA and CDR2 FQGNSA come from the germline V gene. CDR3 in amino acids: CASSPPGGRWGETQYF. In nucleotides, the CDR3 is TGTGCCAGCAGCCCCCCAGGTGGGCGGTGGGGTGAGACCCAGTACTTC.

This clonotype was picked up a small number of times. The V gene is TRBV5-4, the J gene TRBJ2-7; 8 bases match TRBD2. This CDR3 contains 16 residues. The germline gives CDR1 SGHNT, CDR2 YYREEE (reference sequence). The V and J ends lost 0 bases and 3 bases, in that order; junction bases with no gene match: 8. In DNA form, the CDR3 reads TGTGCCAGCAGCTTGGAGTTCCCGGGACTAGGCTACGAGCAGTACTTC. As protein: CASSLEFPGLGYEQYF.

At least ten counts were recorded for this clonotype. This chain uses TRBV4-1 with TRBJ2-7, with 7 nucleotides matching TRBD2. Germline trimming cut 0 bases from V and 5 bases from J; bases unmatched to any gene: 13. The V gene's germline CDR1 is MGHRA and CDR2 YSYEKL. This CDR3 has 17 amino acids. CDR3 coding DNA: TGCGCCAGCAGCCAAGAGGGATTGGGCGGGAGCGGGGACGAGCAGTACTTC. It codes for CASSQEGLGGSGDEQYF.

A few counts support this clonotype. This chain joins TRBV10-3 and TRBJ2-1; 7 nucleotides agree with TRBD2. Germline values: CDR1 ENHRY, CDR2 SYGVKD. V was pared by 4 bases and J by 4 bases, with 4 bases of the junction left unmatched. This CDR3 region has 14 residues. CDR3 DNA: TGTGCCATCAGTGCAGCGGGAAGATACAATGAGCAGTTCTTC. This translates into CAISAAGRYNEQFF.

This clonotype was counted at least ten times. The gene calls are TRBV6-1 and TRBJ2-7, with 9 nucleotides matching TRBD2. The CDR3 runs to 15 residues. The V segment lost 5 bases and the J segment 1 base; nucleotides outside the gene matches: 6. The germline gives CDR1 MNHNS, CDR2 SASEGT. CDR3 in amino acids: CASSISTSGSYEQYF. The CDR3 DNA sequence: TGTGCCAGCAGTATCTCGACTAGCGGATCCTACGAGCAGTACTTC.

The V and J genes are TRBV10-3 and TRBJ2-2, with D maybe TRBD1 (6 bases). V lost 10 bases and J lost 2, with 14 bases in between. The CDR3 sequence is 14 residues long. Germline CDR1 ENHRY, CDR2 SYGVKD. As DNA, the CDR3 is TGTGCCACCCATCCGGGACACAACACCGGGGAGCTGTTTTTT. Its translation: CATHPGHNTGELFF.

This clonotype has more than one count but fewer than ten. The CDR3 loop reads CSVEDRTYEQYF. The CDR3 nucleotides read TGCAGCGTTGAAGACAGAACTTACGAGCAGTACTTC. This sequence joins TRBV29-1 and TRBJ2-7; D gene uncertain. V lost 0 bases, J lost 4 bases, and 7 bases lay in between. The CDR3 spans 12 residues. Germline V gives CDR1 SQVTM, CDR2 ANQGSEA.

This clonotype occurred many times. The rearrangement uses TRBV7-6 and TRBJ2-2, with TRBD2 as a possible D gene (6 bases). The CDR3 runs 17 residues. Deletions cut 5 bases from V and 1 base from J, with 17 bases between. Germline lookup yields CDR1 SGHVS and CDR2 FNYEAQ. CDR3 DNA sequence: TGTGCCAGCAGCCCACTTCCGGGACTCGAGAACACCGGGGAGCTGTTTTTT. Residues: CASSPLPGLENTGELFF.

The chain joins TRBV29-1 to TRBJ1-1; TRBD1 aligns across 7 bases. The CDR3 totals 13 residues. Germline assignment: CDR1 SQVTM and CDR2 ANQGSEA. The ends lost 7 bases at V and 5 bases at J; junction bases unmatched: 10. CDR3 nucleotides: TGCAGCGCCGTACCTCGACAGGGAACTGAAGCTTTCTTT. Translated: CSAVPRQGTEAFF.

The table lists this clonotype with a count of one. The chain joins TRBV2 to TRBJ2-7, with D perhaps TRBD1 or TRBD2 (5 bases each). V lost 5 bases to trimming and J lost 2 bases, with 16 bases between them. The CDR3 has 15 amino acids. Germline CDR1 SNHLY, CDR2 FYNNEI. Here the CDR3 DNA reads TGTGCCAGCAGTCACCGGGGCGGAAGTACCTACGAGCAGTACTTC. It encodes CASSHRGGSTYEQYF.

This clonotype was observed a handful of times. The CDR3 DNA reads as TGTGCCAGCAGATACGGGAGCTCCTACAATGAGCAGTTCTTC. Its translation is CASRYGSSYNEQFF. The rearrangement joins TRBV6-5 to TRBJ2-1, with TRBD2 as a possible D gene (6 bases). There are 14 residues in the CDR3. V lost 6 bases to trimming and J lost 0 bases, with 9 bases between them. The germline V gene encodes CDR1 MNHEY and CDR2 SVGAGI.

This clonotype was seen many times. Written as DNA, the CDR3 is TGTGCCAGCAGCATCGGGACAGGGGGCGAAAAACTGTTTTTT. Its translation is CASSIGTGGEKLFF. V gene TRBV5-5 combines with J gene TRBJ1-4; the match to TRBD1 covers 12 bases. The CDR3 consists of 14 residues. Unmatched junction bases numbered 3, after V lost 4 bases and J lost 8 bases. Germline CDR1 SGHKS, CDR2 YYEKEE (reference sequence).

The chain carries TRBV11-3 and TRBJ2-1; D call uncertain. The CDR3 loop spans 12 amino acids. V shed 5 bases and J shed 3 bases, with 5 bases lying between them. From germline, CDR1 is SGHNT and CDR2 YENEEA. CDR3 in amino acids: CASSLLYNEQFF. In DNA form, the CDR3 reads TGTGCCAGCAGCCTTCTCTACAATGAGCAGTTCTTC.

This clonotype was counted at least ten times. The J gene is TRBJ1-1, the V gene TRBV4-3; unclear D gene. Germline V gene lookup returns CDR1 LGHNA and CDR2 YSLEER. CDR3 length: 12 amino acids. Trimming stripped 5 bases from V and 5 bases from J, with 9 bases between. Written as DNA, the CDR3 is TGCGCCAGCAGCGCCAGCGAGACTGAAGCTTTCTTT. It is translated as CASSASETEAFF.

This chain links TRBV20-1 with TRBJ2-6, with a tentative D call TRBD1 (7 bases). V lost 4 bases to trimming and J lost 2 bases, with 15 bases between them. CDR1 and CDR2 from the germline V gene are DFQATT and SNEGSKA (reference sequence). This CDR3 comprises 16 residues. The CDR3, as DNA: TGCAGTGCTAAGTGGCAGGGGGGTACTGGGGCCAACGTCCTGACTTTC. It translates to CSAKWQGGTGANVLTF.

This clonotype came up many times. The V and J genes are TRBV29-1 and TRBJ2-7; TRBD2 matches at 16 bases. J gave up 0 bases and V 4 bases, and 6 bases lay outside the gene matches. The germline V gene encodes CDR1 SQVTM and CDR2 ANQGSEA. The CDR3 totals 17 residues. DNA of the CDR3: TGCAGCGTTGCGGGACTAGCGGGAGGGGGAAGCTCCTACGAGCAGTACTTC. As protein: CSVAGLAGGGSSYEQYF.

The chain combines TRBV7-2 with TRBJ1-6; D may be TRBD1 (5 bases). This CDR3 is 15 amino acids long. With 2 bases removed from V and 5 bases from J, the gap between germline ends came to 10 bases. From germline, CDR1 is SGHTA and CDR2 FQGNSA. CDR3 nucleotides: TGTGCCAGCAGCTTAAATCAGGGAAATAATTCACCCCTCCACTTT. It specifies CASSLNQGNNSPLHF.

This clonotype appeared a few times. V gene TRBV6-1 combines with J gene TRBJ1-5; TRBD1 agrees at 12 bases. This CDR3 spans 15 amino acids. CDR1 MNHNS and CDR2 SASEGT come from the germline V gene. The trim removed 6 bases at V and 4 bases at J, leaving 4 bases unmatched. The DNA for the CDR3 is TGTGCCAGCAGCCGGGACAGGGGGCGTAATCAGCCCCAGCATTTT. It is translated as CASSRDRGRNQPQHF.

This clonotype was seen ten or more times. The rearrangement uses TRBV20-1 and TRBJ2-5; the D is unclear. The germline V and J ends were trimmed by 3 bases and 4 bases, with 12 bases remaining between them. The CDR3 runs to 13 residues. Looked up from germline, CDR1 is DFQATT and CDR2 is SNEGSKA (reference sequence). The DNA of the CDR3 is TGCAGTGCTAGTAGGGATGTCGTAGAGACCCAGTACTTC. Translated, it gives CSASRDVVETQYF.

This clonotype was counted between two and nine times. This chain joins TRBV4-2 and TRBJ2-7; 8 bases map to TRBD1. The junction had 13 bases not matched to a gene; V was cut back by 0 bases and J by 3 bases. The CDR3 covers 18 residues. The V gene's germline CDR1 is LGHNA and CDR2 YNFKEQ. The CDR3 DNA sequence: TGTGCCAGCAGCCAAGATATGCGCAATACAGGGGGTCGCTACGAGCAGTACTTC. Its translation: CASSQDMRNTGGRYEQYF.

The chain employs TRBV20-1 and TRBJ1-2; D perhaps matches TRBD1 (5 bases). CDR1 is DFQATT, CDR2 SNEGSKA, per germline (reference sequence). This CDR3 has 16 amino acids. V was clipped by 4 bases and J by 0 bases, with 18 bases between them. CDR3 bases: TGCAGTGCTAATAGGGGCGGGACGCAAGCTAACTATGGCTACACCTTC. Its translation: CSANRGGTQANYGYTF.